The source of this TCR beta chain is a study of low-dose radiotherapy and immunotherapy resistance in tumors. The wider study: The patients were given nivolumab 240 mg every two weeks and ipilimumab 1 mg/kg every six weeks, through an intravenous route.

Covering alpha and beta chains, TRAV- and TRBV-specific primers were used for the first-strand cDNA. TCRs underwent approximately 20 PCR cycles of amplification with a constant-region primer and V-primer adapter. TCRdb reprocessed the reads via MiXCR and lists one record per CDR3 protein. The top ten hold roughly 1% of the sample, which has some 88,000 distinct CDR3 sequences, more than 8.5% seen once. Time point given: before trial treatment. As their treatment, donors received nivolumab, ipilimumab, aspirin, low-dose cyclophosphamide and low-dose radiotherapy. On this clonotype itself: This clone may be a read error of a much larger clone one base away.

This CDR3 contains 13 residues. Germline V gives CDR1 SNHLY, CDR2 FYNNEI. The V and J ends lost 7 bases and 10 bases, in that order; junction bases with no gene match: 10. The chain has TRBV2 and TRBJ2-1, with TRBD1 matching 7 bases. This TCR came from a male donor with prostate cancer. The sequencing here drew on PBMCs, taken before treatment. The CDR3 is CASTTGTDYEQFF. The CDR3 nucleotides are TGTGCCAGCACTACCGGGACAGACTACGAGCAGTTCTTC.